This T cell receptor (beta chain) was recorded in a study of naive CD8 T cells in extremely preterm neonates. Study conclusions and caveats: Preterm samples differed in productive template counts; sample size was small.

The germline V gene encodes CDR1 KGHSH and CDR2 LQKENI. Trimming left V 5 bases short and J 1 base short, with 9 bases between. This CDR3 has 13 residues. Regarding this clone: Its specificity is unknown.

The protocol was immunoSEQ multiplex PCR, while the TCRdb copy is restricted to in-frame clones and leaves out a portion. The table shows approximately 6,000 clones, with approximately 98% occurring only once. Deliveries were elective term cesareans at roughly 35-41 weeks, with no labor or membrane rupture. Sorting kept Annexin V-negative CD3+CD8+CD45RA+CCR7+ naive T cells. V usage is TRBV18 and J usage is TRBJ2-7, with a tentative D call TRBD2 (5 bases). The sample comprised naive CD8+ T cells from cord blood. The sequence was collected from a newborn in good health. The CDR3 DNA follows: TGTGCCAGCTCAGGGAGCGCTTCCTACGAGCAGTACTTC. The encoded protein is CASSGSASYEQYF. The variable domain in full, with the rest retrieved from reference TRBV18 and TRBJ2-7, is NAGVMQNPRHLVRRRGQEARLRCSPMKGHSHVYWYRQLPEEGLKFMVYLQKENIIDESGMPKERFSAEFPKEGPSILRIQQVVRGDSAAYFCASSGSASYEQYFGPGTRLTVT.